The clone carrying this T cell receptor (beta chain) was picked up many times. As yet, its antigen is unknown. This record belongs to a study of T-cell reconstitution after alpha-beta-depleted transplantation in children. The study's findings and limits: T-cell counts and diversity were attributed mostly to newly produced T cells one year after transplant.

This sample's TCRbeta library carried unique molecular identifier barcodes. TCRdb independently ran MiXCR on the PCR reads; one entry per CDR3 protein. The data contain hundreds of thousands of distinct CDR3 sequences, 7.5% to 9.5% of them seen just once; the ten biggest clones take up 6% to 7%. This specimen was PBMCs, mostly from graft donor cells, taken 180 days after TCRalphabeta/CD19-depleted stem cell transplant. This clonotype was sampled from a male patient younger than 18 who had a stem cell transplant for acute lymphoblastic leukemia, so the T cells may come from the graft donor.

Here the CDR3 reads CASSAGGSSYNEQFF. CDR3 DNA: TGTGCCAGCAGCGCGGGGGGCAGCTCCTACAATGAGCAGTTCTTC. The J gene is TRBJ2-1, the V gene TRBV9; TRBD2 is a possible D gene (7 bases). This CDR3 has 15 residues. V was shortened by 3 bases and J by 0 bases, with 10 bases between the two germline ends. Looked up from germline, CDR1 is SGDLS and CDR2 is YYNGEE.